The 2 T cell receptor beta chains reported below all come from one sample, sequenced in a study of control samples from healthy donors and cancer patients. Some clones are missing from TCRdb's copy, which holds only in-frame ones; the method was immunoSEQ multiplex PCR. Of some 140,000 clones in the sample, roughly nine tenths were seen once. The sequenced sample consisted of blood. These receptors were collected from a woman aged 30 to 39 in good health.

CDR3 amino acids: CASSKVVGSYNEQFF. The CDR3 DNA is TGTGCCAGCAGCAAAGTAGTGGGATCCTACAATGAGCAGTTCTTC. This chain uses TRBV21-1 with TRBJ2-1. TRBV21-1 is flagged as a pseudogene. This CDR3 contains 15 residues.

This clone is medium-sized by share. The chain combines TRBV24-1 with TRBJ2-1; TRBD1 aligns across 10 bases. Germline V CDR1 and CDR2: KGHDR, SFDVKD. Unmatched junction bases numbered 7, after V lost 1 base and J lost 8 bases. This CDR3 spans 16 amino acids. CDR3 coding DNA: TGTGCCACCAGTGATTTTGGGACAGGGGAATTCGATGAGCAGTTCTTC. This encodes CATSDFGTGEFDEQFF.